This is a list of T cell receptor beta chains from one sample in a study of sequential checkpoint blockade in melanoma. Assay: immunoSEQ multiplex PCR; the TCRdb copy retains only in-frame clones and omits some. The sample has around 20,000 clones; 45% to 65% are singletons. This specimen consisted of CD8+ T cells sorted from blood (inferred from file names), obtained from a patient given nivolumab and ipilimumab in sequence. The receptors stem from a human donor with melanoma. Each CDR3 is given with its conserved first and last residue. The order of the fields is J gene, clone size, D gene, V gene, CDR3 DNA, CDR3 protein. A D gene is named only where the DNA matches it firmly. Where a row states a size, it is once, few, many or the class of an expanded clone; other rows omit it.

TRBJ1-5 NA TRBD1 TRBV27 TGTGCCAGCAGTTACGGGACAGGGGAACAGCCCCAGCATTTT CASSYGTGEQPQHF
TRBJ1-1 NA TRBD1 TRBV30 TGTGCCTGGGGACAGGGACTTGAAGCTTTCTTT CAWGQGLEAFF
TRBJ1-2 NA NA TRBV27 TGTGCCAGCAGTTTTGGCAGAATCAACTATGGCTACACCTTC CASSFGRINYGYTF
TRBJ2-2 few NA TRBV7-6 TGTGCCAGCAGCCCCGGACTTAACGGGGAGCTGTTTTTT CASSPGLNGELFF
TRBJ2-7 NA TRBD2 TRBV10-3 TGTGCCAGCAGTTACTTCGCTAGCGGGGGACACAACTACGAGCAGTACTTC CASSYFASGGHNYEQYF
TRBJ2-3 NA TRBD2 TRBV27 TGTGCCAGCAGTTTCGGGGGGGATACGCAGTATTTT CASSFGGDTQYF
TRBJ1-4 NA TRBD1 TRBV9 TGTGCCAGCAGCGGGGGACAGCGCAATGAAAAACTGTTTTTT CASSGGQRNEKLFF
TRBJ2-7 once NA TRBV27 TGTGCCAGCAGTTCTTATCTGGGCCCTCTATACGAGCAGTACTTC CASSSYLGPLYEQYF
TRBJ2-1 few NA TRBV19 TGTGCCAGTAGTCGGATCGGGGTCCTCGTGTTTGGGTACAATGAGCAGTTCTTC CASSRIGVLVFGYNEQFF
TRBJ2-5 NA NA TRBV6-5 TGTGCCAGCAGCCTTGGACAGCAAGAGACCCAGTACTTC CASSLGQQETQYF
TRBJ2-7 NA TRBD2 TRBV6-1 TGTGCCAGCAGTGAAGCCCCTGGACTAGTAATCGGCTCCTACGAGCAGTACTTC CASSEAPGLVIGSYEQYF
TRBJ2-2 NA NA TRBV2 TGTGCCAGCAGTGAACGGGTCCCCAACACCGGGGAGCTGTTTTTT CASSERVPNTGELFF
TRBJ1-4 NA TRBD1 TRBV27 TGTGCCAGCAGTTTAGGGACAGCGGGTTGGAAACTGTTTTTT CASSLGTAGWKLFF
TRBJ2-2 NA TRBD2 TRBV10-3 TGTGCCACCGCGTACGCTAGCGGGGCCAACACCGGGGAGCTGTTTTTT CATAYASGANTGELFF
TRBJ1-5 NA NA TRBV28 TGTGCCAGCAGTCTGACAGTCTTGACAGGCCATAATCAGCCCCAGCATTTT CASSLTVLTGHNQPQHF
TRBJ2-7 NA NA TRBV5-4 TGTGCCAGCAGCTTGGAGGTTGGCAGGGGCTACGAGCAGTACTTC CASSLEVGRGYEQYF
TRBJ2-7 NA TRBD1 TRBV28 TGTGCCAGCAGTTTGGGTGTTTCAGGGGGCGCCGAGCAGTACTTC CASSLGVSGGAEQYF
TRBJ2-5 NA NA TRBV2 TGTGCCAGCAGTGACTTACAGCACCAAGAGACCCAGTACTTC CASSDLQHQETQYF
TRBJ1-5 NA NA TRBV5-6 TGTGCCAGCAGCTTGGGTATAAATCAGCCCCAGCATTTT CASSLGINQPQHF
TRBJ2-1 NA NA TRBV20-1 TGCGGGGGGAACAATGAGCAGTTCTTC CGGNNEQFF
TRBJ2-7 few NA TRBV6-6 TGTGCCAGCAGTTACTCCGCGAGGAACGAGCAGTACTTC CASSYSARNEQYF
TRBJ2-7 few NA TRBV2 TGTGCCAGCAGTGCAGAATTAGGCCTCACAGGTTACGAGCAGTACTTC CASSAELGLTGYEQYF
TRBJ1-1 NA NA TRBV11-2 TGTGCCAGCAGCTTAGTCTCGTCAGGGCGGACTGAAGCTTTCTTT CASSLVSSGRTEAFF
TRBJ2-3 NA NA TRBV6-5 TGTGCCAGCAGTAGCGGGAGCACAGATACGCAGTATTTT CASSSGSTDTQYF
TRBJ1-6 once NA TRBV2 TGTGCCAGGGGACTTACAAATTCACCCCTCCACTTT CARGLTNSPLHF
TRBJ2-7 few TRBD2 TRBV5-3 TGTGCCAGCAGCTTGAGCGGGAGCTCCTACGAGCAGTACTTC CASSLSGSSYEQYF
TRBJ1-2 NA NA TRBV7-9 TGTGCCAGCAGCTTTGACAACGGCGCCGGCTACACCTTC CASSFDNGAGYTF
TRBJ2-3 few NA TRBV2 TGTGCCAGCAGTTCTCCTTGGGACCCGGACAGAGACACAGATACGCAGTATTTT CASSSPWDPDRDTDTQYF
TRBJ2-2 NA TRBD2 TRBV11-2 TGTGCCAGCAGCTTTAGGACTAGCGGGGGGGGGAACACCGGGGAGCTGTTTTTT CASSFRTSGGGNTGELFF
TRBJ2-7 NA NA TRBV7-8 TGTGCCAGCAGCTTCACTAGAGAAACCTACGAGCAGTACTTC CASSFTRETYEQYF
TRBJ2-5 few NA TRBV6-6 TGTGCCAGCACTAGACTTTCAGACGAGACCCAGTACTTC CASTRLSDETQYF
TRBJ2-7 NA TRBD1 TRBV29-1 TGCAGCGTTGGGCCCTCCGGGACAGGTGGGGAGGAGCAGTACTTC CSVGPSGTGGEEQYF
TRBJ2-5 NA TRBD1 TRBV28 TGTGCCAGCAGTGCGACAGGGGGCTGGGAAGAGACCCAGTACTTC CASSATGGWEETQYF
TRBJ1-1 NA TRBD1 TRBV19 TGCGCCAGTAGTATAGGCAAACAGGGGAACGAAGCTTTCTTT CASSIGKQGNEAFF
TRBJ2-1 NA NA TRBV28 TGTGCCAGCAGTTTATCCTGGGGAGGACCAGGGGGGAATGAGCAGTTCTTC CASSLSWGGPGGNEQFF